The rows below give T cell receptor beta chains drawn from one sample of a study of shared clonotypes between healthy human individuals. Clones were read by immunoSEQ multiplex PCR, and TCRdb kept only the in-frame ones, dropping some. The data show around 2.1 million clones, approximately 94% seen once. The specimen was naive CD8+ T cells from PBMCs. Receptor source: a man between 18 and 29 years old in good health. Some clones in this sample may be carry-over from other donors' samples. The CDR3 runs from the conserved cysteine through the conserved F or W. A D gene is named only where the DNA matches it firmly. Where a row states a size, it is once, few, many or the class of an expanded clone; other rows omit it.

NA | TRBJ2-7 | TRBV4-3 | TRBD1 | TGCGCCAGCAGCCAGGGGGACAGGGGACCCTACGAGCAGTACTTC | CASSQGDRGPYEQYF
NA | TRBJ1-1 | TRBV29-1 | NA | TGCAGTTGGACACAGAACACTGAAGCTTTCTTT | CSWTQNTEAFF
once | TRBJ2-7 | TRBV19 | TRBD2 | TGTGCCAGTAGCGTCGAATTAGGACTAGCGGGTTACGAGCAGTACTTC | CASSVELGLAGYEQYF
NA | TRBJ2-7 | TRBV27 | NA | TGTGCCAGCAGTTTATCAGATTCCCCCTACGAGCAGTACTTC | CASSLSDSPYEQYF
NA | TRBJ1-2 | TRBV29-1 | NA | TGCAGCGTTGGTCAGGGACGCCTACCTTATGGCTACACCTTC | CSVGQGRLPYGYTF
NA | TRBJ1-5 | TRBV30 | NA | TGTGCCTGGAGCGGGACTAGCAATCAGCCCCAGCATTTT | CAWSGTSNQPQHF
NA | TRBJ2-1 | TRBV7-9 | NA | TGTGCCAGCAGCTTAGCGACCGCGGGAACTTTAGGCAATGAGCAGTTCTTC | CASSLATAGTLGNEQFF
NA | TRBJ2-7 | TRBV7-9 | NA | TGTGCCAGCAGCAGGGACGTTTCCGCGGGCGAGCAGTACTTC | CASSRDVSAGEQYF
NA | TRBJ1-5 | TRBV27 | NA | TGTGCCAGCAGTTTCGGGCCGGGACCAAATCAGCCCCAGCATTTT | CASSFGPGPNQPQHF
NA | TRBJ2-7 | TRBV27 | NA | TGTGCCAGCATGCGTGCGGCAACAGGGAGATCCGAGCAGTACTTC | CASMRAATGRSEQYF
NA | TRBJ2-3 | TRBV30 | TRBD2 | TGTGCCTGGAGGAATACTAGCGGGAGTTGGGCAGATACGCAGTATTTT | CAWRNTSGSWADTQYF
NA | TRBJ2-3 | TRBV6-1 | TRBD2 | TGTGCCAGCAGCTCACTAGCGGCTAGCACAGATACGCAGTATTTT | CASSSLAASTDTQYF
few | TRBJ1-1 | TRBV5-6 | NA | TGTGCCAGCAGCTTGGTGGGTCTGGGCACTGAAGCTTTCTTT | CASSLVGLGTEAFF
once | TRBJ2-5 | TRBV7-8 | NA | TGTGCCAGCAGCGACCCAGGGGAGACCCAGTACTTC | CASSDPGETQYF
NA | TRBJ1-1 | TRBV6-1 | NA | TGTGCCAGCAGTGTGTTGATAGGTGGAGGGAACACTGAAGCTTTCTTT | CASSVLIGGGNTEAFF